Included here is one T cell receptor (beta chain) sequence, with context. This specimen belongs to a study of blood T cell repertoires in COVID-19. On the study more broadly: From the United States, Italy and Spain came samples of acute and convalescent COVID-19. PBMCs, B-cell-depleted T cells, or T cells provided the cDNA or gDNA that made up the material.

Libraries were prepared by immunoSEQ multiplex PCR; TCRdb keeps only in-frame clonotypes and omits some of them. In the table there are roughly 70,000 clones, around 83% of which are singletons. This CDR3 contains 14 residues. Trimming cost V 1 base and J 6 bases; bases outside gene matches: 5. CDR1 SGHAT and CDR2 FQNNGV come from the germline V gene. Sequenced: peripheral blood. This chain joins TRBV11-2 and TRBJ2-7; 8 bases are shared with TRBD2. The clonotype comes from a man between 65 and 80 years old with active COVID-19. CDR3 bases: TGTGCCAGCAGCTTAGGAGTGGCGGGGGGCGAGCAGTACTTC. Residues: CASSLGVAGGEQYF.